These 31 T cell receptor beta chains originate from one sample sequenced in a study of neurological immune-mediated disorders. TCRdb reprocessed the 5' RACE reads via MiXCR and lists one record per CDR3 protein. The sample carries around 49,000 distinct CDR3 sequences, about an eighth recorded once. Time point of the sample: longitudinal time-point 2. The sequenced sample consisted of PBMCs. The receptors were sampled from a male donor with HTLV-1-associated myelopathy (HAM/TSP).

This clonotype was seen many times. This CDR3 is CASSVTGLDEAFF. Written as DNA, the CDR3 is TGCGCCAGCAGCGTTACAGGGCTGGACGAAGCTTTCTTT. The rearrangement links TRBV5-1 to TRBJ1-1; perhaps TRBD1 as D (6 bases). The CDR3 spans 13 residues. Germline CDR1 SGHRS, CDR2 YFSETQ. V was shortened by 4 bases and J by 8 bases, with 15 bases between the two germline ends.

This clonotype occurred many times. CDR3 bases: TGTGCCAGCAGCTTAGGGACCTCAGTTGATTCTGGGGCCAACGTCCTGACTTTC. This sequence encodes CASSLGTSVDSGANVLTF. The chain employs TRBV7-6 and TRBJ2-6; D not resolved. V was clipped by 1 base and J by 1 base, with 14 bases between them. Germline V gene sequence: CDR1 SGHVS, CDR2 FNYEAQ. This CDR3 has 18 amino acids.

In its sample, this clonotype was seen many times. The CDR3 reads CASSQTGQPSNQPQHF. The CDR3 nucleotides read TGCGCCAGCAGCCAAACGGGACAGCCGAGCAATCAGCCCCAGCATTTT. The chain links TRBV4-3 to TRBJ1-5; 7 bases align to TRBD1. V dropped 2 bases and J dropped 1; count of bases not matched to a gene: 5. The CDR3 sequence is 16 residues long. The V gene's germline CDR1 is LGHNA and CDR2 YSLEER.

This clonotype was recorded a few times. The chain carries TRBV5-1 and TRBJ2-3; 8 nucleotides align to TRBD1. Germline V lookup: CDR1 SGHRS, CDR2 YFSETQ. The J segment lost 0 bases and the V segment lost 2 bases, leaving 5 bases of the junction unmatched. CDR3 size: 16 residues. CDR3 region: CASSLTTGASTDTQYF. DNA for the CDR3: TGCGCCAGCAGCTTAACGACAGGGGCGAGCACAGATACGCAGTATTTT. The whole variable domain, filled in from reference TRBV5-1 and TRBJ2-3, reads KAGVTQTPRYLIKTRGQQVTLSCSPISGHRSVSWYQQTPGQGLQFLFEYFSETQRNKGNFPGRFSGRQFSNSRSEMNVSTLELGDSALYLCASSLTTGASTDTQYFGPGTRLTVL.

This clonotype was counted between two and nine times. V and J are TRBV10-1 and TRBJ1-1; 10 positions agree with TRBD1. Germline CDR1 reads WNHNN; CDR2 reads SYGVQD (reference sequence). V was pared by 6 bases and J by 10 bases, with 8 bases of the junction left unmatched. This CDR3 is 13 amino acids long. This chain's CDR3 is CASSAGTGVRAFF. The CDR3 bases are TGCGCCAGCAGCGCCGGGACAGGGGTCCGAGCTTTCTTT.

In this sample, this clonotype turned up a few times. The CDR3, as DNA: TGTGCCAGCAGCCCACCGGGACTAGCGGGGGGGGGGGAGCAGTTCTTC. Its protein is CASSPPGLAGGGEQFF. The V call is TRBV3-1, the J call TRBJ2-1; TRBD2 agrees at 16 bases. J gave up 10 bases and V 4 bases, and 7 bases lay outside the gene matches. The germline V gene has CDR1 LGHDT and CDR2 YNNKEL (reference sequence). The CDR3 contains 16 residues.

This clonotype appeared a few times. The J gene is TRBJ2-1, the V gene TRBV7-3; possible D gene TRBD1, 5 bases. Deletions cut 5 bases from V and 3 bases from J, with 11 bases between. The CDR3 runs 14 residues. Per the germline V gene, CDR1 is SGHTA and CDR2 is FQGTGA. The CDR3 nucleotides are TGTGCCAGCAGCGACCTAGGGGTCTACAATGAGCAGTTCTTC. The encoded protein is CASSDLGVYNEQFF.

Ten or more counts support this clonotype. The chain links TRBV5-8 to TRBJ1-2; the match to TRBD1 covers 7 bases. This CDR3 region has 13 residues. Trimming at V came to 6 bases and at J to 2 bases, leaving 4 bases not matched to a gene. Germline lookup yields CDR1 SGHTS and CDR2 YDEGEE. CDR3 sequence reads: CASTLTGNYGYTF. The CDR3 nucleotides read TGTGCCAGCACCCTGACAGGGAACTATGGCTACACCTTC.

The sample holds many counts of this clonotype. The chain is built from TRBV12-3 or TRBV12-4 and TRBJ2-2; D remains unclear. V lost 6 bases and J lost 7, with 12 bases in between. The CDR3 has 13 residues. CDR3 region: CASSRVRNGELFF. DNA for the CDR3: TGTGCCAGCAGCCGTGTACGTAACGGGGAGCTGTTTTTT.

This rearrangement joins TRBV29-1 to TRBJ2-2; D is unclear. The CDR3 contains 13 residues. V lost 1 base and J 6 bases, leaving 9 bases between the germline ends. Germline V lookup: CDR1 SQVTM, CDR2 ANQGSEA. This CDR3 reads CSVEGPGSGELFF. CDR3 coding DNA: TGCAGCGTTGAAGGACCAGGCTCCGGGGAGCTGTTTTTT.

Concerning this clonotype itself: This may come from a read error, since a much larger clone is one base off. The chain couples TRBV20-1 to TRBJ1-5; 9 bases agree with TRBD1. The CDR3 extends over 15 amino acids. Germline CDR1 DFQATT, CDR2 SNEGSKA (reference sequence). The CDR3 DNA reads as TGCAGTGCTGGGGACAGGGTAGGTGGCAATAAGCCCCAGCATTTT. This encodes CSAGDRVGGNKPQHF.

This clonotype was counted ten times or more. The chain couples TRBV20-1 to TRBJ2-2; 7 bases align to TRBD2. V lost 7 bases, J lost 1 base, and 12 bases stayed unmatched. Germline CDR1 and CDR2: DFQATT and SNEGSKA (reference sequence). The CDR3 is 16 residues long. Written as DNA, the CDR3 is TGCAGTGGTAGCAGCGGGGCAGGAGTGAACACCGGGGAGCTGTTTTTT. The encoded protein is CSGSSGAGVNTGELFF.

In its sample, this clonotype was seen many times. This sequence joins TRBV10-3 and TRBJ2-2, with D maybe TRBD1 (6 bases). The germline CDR1 and CDR2 sequences are ENHRY and SYGVKD. The CDR3 totals 16 residues. Trimming removed 4 bases from V and 0 bases from J, with 12 bases in between. In DNA, the CDR3 is TGTGCCATCAGTGGGCAAAAGGGGGCGAACACCGGGGAGCTGTTTTTT. This translates into CAISGQKGANTGELFF.

This clonotype appeared many times. The chain joins TRBV5-5 to TRBJ2-5, with TRBD1 matching over 7 bases. This CDR3 is built from 14 residues. CDR1 is SGHKS, CDR2 YYEKEE, per germline (reference sequence). Unmatched junction bases numbered 5, after V lost 4 bases and J lost 2 bases. The CDR3 spells CASSEGAPQETQYF. The DNA for the CDR3 is TGTGCCAGCAGCGAGGGGGCACCTCAAGAGACCCAGTACTTC. Combining the CDR3 with reference TRBV5-5 and TRBJ2-5 gives the whole variable domain DAGVTQSPTHLIKTRGQQVTLRCSPISGHKSVSWYQQVLGQGPQFIFQYYEKEERGRGNFPDRFSARQFPNYSSELNVNALLLGDSALYLCASSEGAPQETQYFGPGTRLLVL.

There are many counts of this clonotype. The chain is built from TRBV10-3 and TRBJ2-5; 7 bases fit TRBD2. Per germline, CDR1 ENHRY and CDR2 SYGVKD. CDR3 length: 16 residues. With 0 bases clipped from V and 5 bases from J, the junction kept 9 bases outside the gene matches. CDR3 sequence (DNA): TGTGCCATCAGTGAGTCATCCGGGGGGATAGGCGAGACCCAGTACTTC. It is translated as CAISESSGGIGETQYF.

This clonotype came up many times. The chain combines TRBV7-2 with TRBJ2-7; 10 nucleotides line up with TRBD1. The length of the CDR3 is 16 residues. With 7 bases clipped from V and 3 bases from J, the junction kept 12 bases outside the gene matches. Germline V gives CDR1 SGHTA, CDR2 FQGNSA. For the CDR3, the DNA is TGTGCCAGCAACCGGGAGAAGGACAGGGGGGACTACGAGCAGTACTTC. Translation gives CASNREKDRGDYEQYF.

This clonotype has a count of ten or more. The chain carries TRBV9 and TRBJ1-2; D is undetermined. This CDR3 region has 15 residues. The V gene's germline CDR1 is SGDLS and CDR2 YYNGEE. V was clipped by 2 bases and J by 0 bases, with 11 bases between them. The CDR3 loop is CASSVGRSANYGYTF. CDR3 coding DNA: TGTGCCAGCAGCGTCGGACGGTCAGCTAACTATGGCTACACCTTC.

This clonotype was seen repeatedly, ten times or more. J is TRBJ2-2 and V is TRBV29-1; TRBD1 aligns across 7 bases. V was clipped by 3 bases and J by 4 bases; unmatched bases: 11. Germline-derived CDR1 and CDR2 are SQVTM and ANQGSEA. This CDR3 comprises 16 residues. The CDR3 bases are TGCAGCGTTGAGGGGTGGACAGGTGCGCCCACCGGGGAGCTGTTTTTT. This gives the protein CSVEGWTGAPTGELFF.

In this sample, this clonotype turned up many times. The chain has TRBV20-1 and TRBJ1-2; 7 nucleotides align to TRBD1. The CDR3 covers 11 residues. V lost 6 bases to trimming and J lost 7 bases; unmatched junction nucleotides: 5. Per the germline V gene, CDR1 is DFQATT and CDR2 is SNEGSKA (reference sequence). The CDR3 sequence: CSAGTAPGYTF. The CDR3, as DNA: TGCAGTGCAGGGACAGCCCCTGGCTACACCTTC.

This clonotype was recorded at least ten times. This chain connects TRBV7-8 to TRBJ2-1; perhaps TRBD2 as D (6 bases). Germline-derived CDR1 and CDR2 are SGHVS and FQNEAQ. This CDR3 spans 16 amino acids. Trimming took off 2 bases at V and 6 bases at J, with 17 bases between the two ends. CDR3 coding DNA: TGTGCCAGCAGCTTAAGGCCCGGACTAAAGGGCAATGAGCAGTTCTTC. It yields the protein CASSLRPGLKGNEQFF.

This clonotype was detected many times. For the CDR3, the DNA is TGTGCCATCAGGGGACAGGGTTGGACTGAAGCTTTCTTT. Translated: CAIRGQGWTEAFF. The rearrangement joins TRBV10-3 to TRBJ1-1, with TRBD1 matching over 9 bases. Germline V CDR1 and CDR2: ENHRY, SYGVKD. The V and J ends lost 6 bases and 5 bases, in that order; junction bases with no gene match: 4. The CDR3 runs 13 residues.

This clonotype was detected ten times or more. This chain joins TRBV27 and TRBJ1-4; D remains ambiguous. Trimming took off 5 bases at V and 3 bases at J, with 16 bases between the two ends. This CDR3 is built from 16 residues. The germline gives CDR1 MNHEY, CDR2 SMNVEV (reference sequence). The CDR3 DNA reads as TGTGCCAGCAGTAAGGGCTGGGGTTACCCTAATGAAAAACTGTTTTTT. The encoded protein is CASSKGWGYPNEKLFF.

This clonotype was picked up many times. The J gene is TRBJ2-1, the V gene TRBV10-3, with D unresolved. This CDR3 is built from 16 residues. The V end was cut by 2 bases, the J end by 2 bases, with 13 bases between. Germline assignment: CDR1 ENHRY and CDR2 SYGVKD. The CDR3 protein is CAISEPELGTYNEQFF. As DNA, the CDR3 is TGTGCCATCAGTGAGCCAGAGCTAGGAACCTACAATGAGCAGTTCTTC.

This clonotype has ten or more counts. The chain links TRBV7-8 to TRBJ2-3; maybe TRBD2 (6 bases). The CDR3 loop spans 15 amino acids. Per germline, CDR1 SGHVS and CDR2 FQNEAQ. Trimming shortened V by 7 bases and J by 0 bases, and 14 bases separated the two germline ends. The CDR3 nucleotides read TGTGCCAGCACCGGGGGTTCGTTTAGCACAGATACGCAGTATTTT. This codes for CASTGGSFSTDTQYF.

In its sample, this clonotype was seen many times. J is TRBJ2-2 and V is TRBV20-1; 9 positions agree with TRBD1. The V gene's germline CDR1 is DFQATT and CDR2 SNEGSKA (reference sequence). The CDR3 has 16 amino acids. With 0 bases clipped from V and 5 bases from J, the junction kept 7 bases outside the gene matches. CDR3 nucleotides: TGCAGTGCTAGAGAAGGGACAGGGATAGGGACCGGGGAGCTGTTTTTT. As protein: CSAREGTGIGTGELFF.

In this sample, this clonotype turned up many times. CDR3 in DNA: TGTGCCAGCAGCAGGACTAGCGGGGGGGCCGAAGAGACCCAGTACTTC. Its translation: CASSRTSGGAEETQYF. This chain joins TRBV7-8 and TRBJ2-5; TRBD2 matches 15 bases. V was pared by 5 bases and J by 3 bases, with 4 bases of the junction left unmatched. This CDR3 has 16 amino acids. CDR1 and CDR2 (germline): SGHVS, FQNEAQ. Combining the CDR3 with reference TRBV7-8 and TRBJ2-5 gives the whole variable domain GAGVSQSPRYKVAKRGQDVALRCDPISGHVSLFWYQQALGQGPEFLTYFQNEAQLDKSGLPSDRFFAERPEGSVSTLKIQRTQQEDSAVYLCASSRTSGGAEETQYFGPGTRLLVL.

CDR3 residues: CASSHPALDPGETQYF. In DNA, the CDR3 is TGTGCCAGCAGCCACCCCGCTCTCGATCCCGGAGAGACCCAGTACTTC. The chain is built from TRBV7-9 and TRBJ2-5; unclear D gene. The V end was cut by 5 bases, the J end by 4 bases, with 20 bases between. The CDR3 runs 16 residues. In germline, CDR1 is SEHNR, CDR2 FQNEAQ (reference sequence).

This clonotype was counted ten times or more. The J gene is TRBJ2-1, the V gene TRBV7-2, with D possibly being TRBD1 (6 bases). The germline V and J ends were trimmed by 2 bases and 11 bases, with 10 bases remaining between them. CDR3 length equals 12 residues. In germline, CDR1 is SGHTA, CDR2 FQGNSA. The CDR3 loop is CASSLSTGQQFF. The CDR3 bases are TGTGCCAGCAGCTTATCTACAGGGCAGCAGTTCTTC.

This chain uses TRBV29-1 with TRBJ2-1; D is uncertain. V was cut by 3 bases and J by 8 bases, with 17 bases left in between. The CDR3 extends over 14 amino acids. Germline values: CDR1 SQVTM, CDR2 ANQGSEA. The CDR3, as DNA: TGCAGCGTTGAGTCGGTCAGTGTGGTGTATGAGCAGTTCTTC. Protein sequence: CSVESVSVVYEQFF.

By share, this clonotype ranks as medium-sized. The rearrangement uses TRBV18 and TRBJ2-5; 7 nucleotides line up with TRBD1. This CDR3 is 14 amino acids long. With V trimmed by 3 bases and J by 4 bases, 5 bases remained unmatched. Germline CDR1 reads KGHSH; CDR2 reads LQKENI. CDR3: CASSPDRVRETQYF. The CDR3 coding sequence is TGTGCCAGCTCACCCGACAGGGTCCGAGAGACCCAGTACTTC.

This clonotype was counted at least ten times. The chain has TRBV5-1 and TRBJ1-1; a weak D match, TRBD1 (5 bases). This CDR3 has 15 amino acids. Germline CDR1 SGHRS, CDR2 YFSETQ. V was cut by 2 bases and J by 1 base, with 12 bases left in between. The CDR3 reads CASSFLIGGNTEAFF. The CDR3 nucleotides are TGCGCCAGCAGCTTCCTCATTGGGGGGAACACTGAAGCTTTCTTT.